The 4 T cell receptor beta chains presented below share a single source sample, sequenced in a study of long-term antiretroviral therapy in people with HIV. The assay, immunoSEQ v3.0, was run at survey level. Clones were sequenced by immunoSEQ multiplex PCR, and TCRdb holds only the in-frame ones, with some missing. The data contain about 20,000 clones, roughly 84% of them singletons. Here the sequenced sample was unsorted PBMCs, taken less than 2.5 years after starting antiretroviral therapy. Receptors originate from a man between 35 and 55 years old with HIV.

The chain has TRBV6-5 and TRBJ1-5; a possible D gene is TRBD1 (6 bases). Germline values: CDR1 MNHEY, CDR2 SVGAGI. The CDR3 runs to 13 residues. Trimming shortened V by 6 bases and J by 7 bases, and 13 bases separated the two germline ends. The CDR3 protein is CASSGGGMQPQHF. CDR3 sequence (DNA): TGTGCCAGCAGCGGAGGGGGTATGCAGCCCCAGCATTTT.

The rearrangement uses TRBV2 and TRBJ2-1, with 7 positions matching TRBD2. CDR1 SNHLY and CDR2 FYNNEI come from the germline V gene. V was clipped by 2 bases and J by 3 bases; unmatched bases: 4. The CDR3 totals 15 residues. The CDR3 DNA reads as TGTGCCAGCAGTGAATGGGGGGGAAGCTACAATGAGCAGTTCTTC. It yields the protein CASSEWGGSYNEQFF. The variable domain in full, with the rest retrieved from reference TRBV2 and TRBJ2-1, is EPEVTQTPSHQVTQMGQEVILRCVPISNHLYFYWYRQILGQKVEFLVSFYNNEISEKSEIFDDQFSVERPDGSNFTLKIRSTKLEDSAMYFCASSEWGGSYNEQFFGPGTRLTVL.

This clone appeared a single time. The chain carries TRBV7-9 and TRBJ2-7, with 14 bases aligning to TRBD2. CDR1 SEHNR and CDR2 FQNEAQ come from the germline V gene (reference sequence). This CDR3 has 18 residues. Trimming at V came to 1 base and at J to 2 bases, leaving 7 bases not matched to a gene. Here the CDR3 reads CASSLVGTSGRIPYEQYF. CDR3 sequence (DNA): TGTGCCAGCAGCTTAGTAGGGACTAGCGGGAGAATCCCCTACGAGCAGTACTTC.

The rearrangement links TRBV19 to TRBJ2-3; 8 nucleotides line up with TRBD2. This CDR3 comprises 15 residues. The germline gives CDR1 LNHDA, CDR2 SQIVND (reference sequence). J was trimmed by 4 bases and V by 8 bases; bases with no gene match: 11. The CDR3 sequence: CASRTGTSKSDTQYF. CDR3 DNA sequence: TGTGCCAGTCGCACGGGGACTAGTAAGTCAGATACGCAGTATTTT.